Sequencing of this TCR beta chain was carried out in a study of technical replicates of blood from a handful of donors. Sequencing was performed with immunoSEQ multiplex PCR; in TCRdb, only in-frame clones are kept and a portion is missing. The table includes around 60,000 clones, almost 95% detected once. Sequencing used PBMCs. This receptor was taken from a human donor in good health. Some clones in this sample may be carry-over from other donors' samples.

CDR3 nucleotides: TGTGCCAGCAGTTGGTCCTCCAGGACAGGGGTGTCAGATACGCAGTATTTT. Translation: CASSWSSRTGVSDTQYF. This chain connects TRBV2 to TRBJ2-3, with 9 bases identical to TRBD1. Germline V gene data show CDR1 as SNHLY and CDR2 as FYNNEI. The CDR3 runs 17 residues. The ends lost 5 bases at V and 4 bases at J; junction bases unmatched: 13.